One TCR beta chain is described in this entry. This clonotype occurred many times. It has no known antigen specificity. Base quality data are lacking; no much larger clone is found one base away. Libraries were prepared through PCR. The sequencer listed for this sample is Illumina HiSeq 2500. TCRdb passed the public sequencing reads through fastp at Q25 and MiXCR, retaining productive beta sequences. Each entry merges the rows of one CDR3 protein and shows their most common DNA and genes. The sample has about 8,100 distinct CDR3 sequences on record, 10% to 15% of them singletons. The ten largest clones capture roughly 16% of the sample. These data originate in a study of CXCR3 chemokines and chemotherapy response in bladder cancer (dated by TCRdb to 2022 to 2024). Background for the entire study: The study tested whether activity of the CXCR3 chemokine system within human bladder cancer tumors predicted response to chemotherapy.

The sample was gathered from a patient whose treatment included neoadjuvant chemotherapy. This sequence originates from a human donor with bladder cancer that responded to neoadjuvant chemotherapy.

DNA sequence: TGCGCCAGCAGCCAAGAATGGGCTGGGGCCAACGTCCTGACTTTC. It translates as CASSQEWAGANVLTF. The chain couples TRBV4-1 to TRBJ2-6, with the D gene not confidently named. V drops 0 bases and J drops 2 bases, leaving 5 bases in between. The germline V gene gives CDR1 as MGHRA and CDR2 as YSYEKL. The CDR3 starts with the cysteine, ends with the phenylalanine, and has 15 residues. The kept DNA is CDR3 alone, 45 bases in frame from the first base.